This TCR beta chain was found in a study of tumor-infiltrating lymphocytes in primary liver carcinoma. The CDR3 covers 17 residues. Germline V gene sequence: CDR1 SGHAT, CDR2 FQNNGV. Starting from 500 ng of total RNA, TCR beta cDNA was produced with a primer in the constant region. Researchers made the TCR beta libraries by running three nested multiplex PCR rounds with slightly modified ARM-PCR. Two initial PCR rounds of roughly 10 cycles each paired TRBV1-TRBV30 forward primers with a C-beta reverse primer. TCRdb passed the multiplex PCR reads through MiXCR, listing each CDR3 protein once. The sample gives about 210,000 distinct CDR3 sequences, 70% to 90% of which show up once; over 15% is in the top ten. For this clonotype: The junction and the germline gene differ at one end; a read error may be behind it.

Co-extraction of RNA and DNA was performed on about 18-30 mg of unsorted bulk tissue. Tumor samples all exceeded 80% viable tumor cells. This clonotype originated in a man in his forties or fifties with primary liver carcinoma and hepatitis B virus infection. This rearrangement joins TRBV11-2 to TRBJ2-7; 13 bases agree with TRBD2. Source material: tumor tissue from primary liver carcinoma. The CDR3 nucleotides are TGTGCCAACAGACAAGGACTAGCGGGAGAGTGGTCCTTCGAGCAGTACTTC. Protein sequence: CANRQGLAGEWSFEQYF.